The next 13 T cell receptor beta chains were all read from a single sample in a study of shared clonotypes between healthy human individuals. The repertoire was sequenced with immunoSEQ multiplex PCR; TCRdb's copy has only in-frame clones and lacks some. The table shows under 850,000 clones, with 72% occurring only once. What was sequenced was memory CD4+ T cells sorted from blood. Subset: CD45RA-negative fraction. These receptor sequences come from a woman aged 25-40 years in good health.

This clone was seen a single time. V gene TRBV28 combines with J gene TRBJ2-5, with D perhaps TRBD1 (6 bases). The CDR3 is 14 amino acids. Trimming took 4 bases from V and 4 from J, leaving 13 bases between them. Germline CDR1 is MDHEN and CDR2 is SYDVKM. CDR3 sequence (DNA): TGTGCCAGCAGTTCAGTTTTCAGGGGAGAGACCCAGTACTTC. Translated: CASSSVFRGETQYF.

CDR3 residues: CASSLGQVGLHYGYTF. CDR3 DNA sequence: TGCGCCAGCAGCTTAGGACAGGTGGGGCTGCACTATGGCTACACCTTC. This sequence joins TRBV5-1 and TRBJ1-2, with 7 bases identical to TRBD1. Germline CDR1 and CDR2: SGHRS and YFSETQ. V gave up 2 bases and J gave up 3 bases; unmatched junction bases: 10. The CDR3 length is 16 residues. The complete variable domain, with remaining parts taken from reference TRBV5-1 and TRBJ1-2, reads KAGVTQTPRYLIKTRGQQVTLSCSPISGHRSVSWYQQTPGQGLQFLFEYFSETQRNKGNFPGRFSGRQFSNSRSEMNVSTLELGDSALYLCASSLGQVGLHYGYTFGSGTRLTVV.

This clone was observed a single time. The chain combines TRBV7-9 with TRBJ2-5; D might be TRBD1 or TRBD2, each matching 6 bases. V lost 3 bases and J 2 bases, leaving 16 bases between the germline ends. Germline V gene data show CDR1 as SEHNR and CDR2 as FQNEAQ (reference sequence). The CDR3 has 16 amino acids. The CDR3 bases are TGTGCCAGCAGCTTCCGAGGAGGGGGGATGCAAGAGACCCAGTACTTC. Amino acids: CASSFRGGGMQETQYF. Combining the CDR3 with reference TRBV7-9 and TRBJ2-5 gives the whole variable domain DTGVSQNPRHKITKRGQNVTFRCDPISEHNRLYWYRQTLGQGPEFLTYFQNEAQLEKSRLLSDRFSAERPKGSFSTLEIQRTEQGDSAMYLCASSFRGGGMQETQYFGPGTRLLVL.

With regard to this clone: Other DNA sequences from this sample encode an identical CDR3 as well. V is TRBV29-1 and J is TRBJ1-1, with 7 bases matching TRBD1. CDR3 length: 13 residues. Per the germline V gene, CDR1 is SQVTM and CDR2 is ANQGSEA. The junction had 5 bases not matched to a gene; V was cut back by 7 bases and J by 0 bases. CDR3 in DNA: TGCAGCGCCTCACAGGGGTTGAACACTGAAGCTTTCTTT. This gives the protein CSASQGLNTEAFF.

The rearrangement joins TRBV6-1 to TRBJ1-1; possible D gene TRBD1, 5 bases. V was clipped by 4 bases and J by 7 bases, with 13 bases between them. This CDR3 is 13 amino acids long. Looked up from germline, CDR1 is MNHNS and CDR2 is SASEGT. The CDR3 loop reads CASSGTGGDEAFF. CDR3 DNA sequence: TGTGCCAGCAGTGGTACGGGAGGGGATGAAGCTTTCTTT.

The chain combines TRBV30 with TRBJ2-7, with a weak D call TRBD1 (5 bases). Per germline, CDR1 GTSNPN and CDR2 SVGIG (reference sequence). The CDR3 has 12 residues. V dropped 2 bases and J dropped 0 bases, with 5 bases sitting between them. The CDR3 loop is CAWSTGSYEQYF. CDR3 sequence (DNA): TGTGCCTGGAGTACAGGCTCCTACGAGCAGTACTTC. Using reference TRBV30 and TRBJ2-7 for the parts outside the CDR3, the full variable domain is SQTIHQWPATLVQPVGSPLSLECTVEGTSNPNLYWYRQAAGRGLQLLFYSVGIGQISSEVPQNLSASRPQDRQFILSSKKLLLSDSGFYLCAWSTGSYEQYFGPGTRLTVT.

Worth noting for this clone: A much larger clonotype is one base distant, so this may be a read error. The sample has other DNA sequences that encode this CDR3 too. CDR3 sequence reads: CASSSQRDTEAFF. CDR3 DNA: TGTGCCAGCAGCTCCCAACGGGACACTGAAGCTTTCTTT. The rearrangement joins TRBV7-9 to TRBJ1-1, with D unresolved. Trimming shortened V by 4 bases and J by 3 bases, and 9 bases separated the two germline ends. The CDR3 spans 13 residues. In germline, CDR1 is SEHNR, CDR2 FQNEAQ (reference sequence).

A remark on this clone: Given a far larger clone just one base away, this is likely a sequencing read error. Within the sample, other DNA sequences also encode this same CDR3. The rearrangement uses TRBV4-2 and TRBJ1-1, with D possibly matching TRBD1 (6 bases). Germline loops: CDR1 LGHNA, CDR2 YNFKEQ. V lost 4 bases to trimming and J lost 8 bases, with 14 bases between them. The CDR3 runs 13 residues. CDR3 amino acids: CASSRNRAGEAFF. The CDR3 DNA reads as TGTGCCAGCAGCCGAAACAGGGCAGGCGAAGCTTTCTTT.

With regard to this clone: The same CDR3 also results from other DNA sequences found in this sample. The rearrangement links TRBV29-1 to TRBJ2-7, with D perhaps matching TRBD1 (5 bases). In germline, CDR1 is SQVTM, CDR2 ANQGSEA. The CDR3 runs 12 residues. The ends were cut back, 6 bases at V and 4 bases at J, with 13 bases in the middle. DNA for the CDR3: TGCAGCGTCGGCCAAGGGGCGTACGAGCAGTACTTC. It is translated as CSVGQGAYEQYF.

This chain connects TRBV9 to TRBJ2-5; perhaps TRBD2 as D (6 bases). CDR1 is SGDLS and CDR2 is YYNGEE in the germline V gene. V lost 0 bases to trimming and J lost 6 bases, with 15 bases between them. The CDR3 consists of 15 residues. CDR3 region: CASSVGGQGGQTQYF. CDR3 DNA sequence: TGTGCCAGCAGCGTAGGGGGTCAGGGAGGACAGACCCAGTACTTC.

The genes are TRBV9 and TRBJ2-5; D not resolved. Trimming stripped 2 bases from V and 4 bases from J, with 12 bases between. Germline lookup yields CDR1 SGDLS and CDR2 YYNGEE. CDR3 length: 14 residues. The CDR3 DNA is TGTGCCAGCAGCGTCCCACCCGATACAGAGACCCAGTACTTC. It encodes CASSVPPDTETQYF. The entire variable domain, with the rest obtained from reference TRBV9 and TRBJ2-5, is as follows: DSGVTQTPKHLITATGQRVTLRCSPRSGDLSVYWYQQSLDQGLQFLIQYYNGEERAKGNILERFSAQQFPDLHSELNLSSLELGDSALYFCASSVPPDTETQYFGPGTRLLVL.

The rearrangement uses TRBV11-2 and TRBJ2-3, with 10 bases aligning to TRBD2. The CDR3 spans 16 residues. CDR1 SGHAT and CDR2 FQNNGV come from the germline V gene. V lost 5 bases, J lost 2 bases, and 7 bases stayed unmatched. The CDR3 protein is CASSPGSGRATDTQYF. For the CDR3, the DNA is TGTGCCAGCAGCCCAGGGAGCGGGAGGGCCACAGATACGCAGTATTTT.

This chain joins TRBV18 and TRBJ1-1, with 8 bases identical to TRBD1. Trimming cost V 3 bases and J 1 base; bases outside gene matches: 1. The CDR3 spans 14 residues. Germline loops: CDR1 KGHSH, CDR2 LQKENI. For the CDR3, the DNA is TGTGCCAGCTCACCCGACAGGGGGAACACTGAAGCTTTCTTT. Its protein product is CASSPDRGNTEAFF.